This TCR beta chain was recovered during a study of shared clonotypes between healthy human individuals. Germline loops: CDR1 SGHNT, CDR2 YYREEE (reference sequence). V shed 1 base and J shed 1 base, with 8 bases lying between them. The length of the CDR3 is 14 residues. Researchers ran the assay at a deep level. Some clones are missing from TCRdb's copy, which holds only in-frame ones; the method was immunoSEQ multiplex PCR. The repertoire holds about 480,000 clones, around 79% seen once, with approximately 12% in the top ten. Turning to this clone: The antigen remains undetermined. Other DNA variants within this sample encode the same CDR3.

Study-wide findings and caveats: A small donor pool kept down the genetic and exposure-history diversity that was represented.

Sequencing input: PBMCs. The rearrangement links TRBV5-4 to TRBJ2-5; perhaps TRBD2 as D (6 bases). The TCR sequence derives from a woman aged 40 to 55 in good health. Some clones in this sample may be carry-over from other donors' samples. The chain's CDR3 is CASSLRGTQETQYF. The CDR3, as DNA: TGTGCCAGCAGCTTGCGGGGGACCCAAGAGACCCAGTACTTC.